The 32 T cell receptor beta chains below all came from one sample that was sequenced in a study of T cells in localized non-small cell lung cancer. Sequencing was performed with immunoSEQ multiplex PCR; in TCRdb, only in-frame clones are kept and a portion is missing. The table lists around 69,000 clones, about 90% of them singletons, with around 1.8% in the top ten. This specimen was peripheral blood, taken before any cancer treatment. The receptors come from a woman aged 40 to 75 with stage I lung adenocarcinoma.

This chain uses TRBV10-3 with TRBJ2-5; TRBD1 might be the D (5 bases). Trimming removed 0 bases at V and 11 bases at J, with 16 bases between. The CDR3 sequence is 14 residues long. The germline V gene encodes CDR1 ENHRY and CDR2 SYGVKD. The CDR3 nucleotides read TGTGCCATCAGTGAGTCGACAGAAGCTGGAGAGCAGTACTTC. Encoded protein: CAISESTEAGEQYF.

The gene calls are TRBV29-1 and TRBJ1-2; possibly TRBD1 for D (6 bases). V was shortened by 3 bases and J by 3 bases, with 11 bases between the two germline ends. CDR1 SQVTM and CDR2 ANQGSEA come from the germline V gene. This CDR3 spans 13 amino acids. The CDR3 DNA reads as TGCAGCGTTGACCAGGCAGGGGACTATGGCTACACCTTC. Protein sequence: CSVDQAGDYGYTF.

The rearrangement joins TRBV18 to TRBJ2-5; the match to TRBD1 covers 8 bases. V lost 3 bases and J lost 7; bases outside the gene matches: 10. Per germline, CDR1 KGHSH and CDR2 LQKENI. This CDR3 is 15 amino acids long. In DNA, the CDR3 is TGTGCCAGCTCACCTTTTTCCGCTACAGGGGGGACCCAGTACTTC. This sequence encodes CASSPFSATGGTQYF.

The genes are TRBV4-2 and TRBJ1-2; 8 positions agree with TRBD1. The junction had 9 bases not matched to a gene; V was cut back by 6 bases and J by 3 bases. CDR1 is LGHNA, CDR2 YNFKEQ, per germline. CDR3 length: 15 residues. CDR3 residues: CASSPRQGSDYGYTF. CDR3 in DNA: TGTGCCAGCAGTCCCAGACAGGGGAGCGACTATGGCTACACCTTC.

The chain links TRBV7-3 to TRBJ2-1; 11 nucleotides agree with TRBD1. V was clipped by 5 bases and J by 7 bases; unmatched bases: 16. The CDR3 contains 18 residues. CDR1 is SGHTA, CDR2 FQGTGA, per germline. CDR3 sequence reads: CASSIPPGQGARSNEQFF. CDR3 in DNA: TGTGCCAGCAGCATCCCACCAGGACAGGGGGCAAGGTCGAATGAGCAGTTCTTC.

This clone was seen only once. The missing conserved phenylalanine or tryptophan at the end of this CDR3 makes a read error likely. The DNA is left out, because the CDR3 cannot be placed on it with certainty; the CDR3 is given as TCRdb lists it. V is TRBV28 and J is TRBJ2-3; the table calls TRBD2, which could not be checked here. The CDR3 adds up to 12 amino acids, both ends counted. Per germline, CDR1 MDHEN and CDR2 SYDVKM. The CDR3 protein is CASSRERTREFT.

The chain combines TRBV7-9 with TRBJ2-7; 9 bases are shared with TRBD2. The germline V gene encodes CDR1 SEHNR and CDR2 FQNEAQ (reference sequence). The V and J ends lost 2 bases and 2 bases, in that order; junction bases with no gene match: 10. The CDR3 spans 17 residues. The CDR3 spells CASSLFGLAGPTYEQYF. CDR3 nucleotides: TGTGCCAGCAGCTTATTCGGCCTAGCGGGGCCAACCTACGAGCAGTACTTC. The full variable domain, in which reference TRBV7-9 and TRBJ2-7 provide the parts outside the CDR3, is DTGVSQNPRHKITKRGQNVTFRCDPISEHNRLYWYRQTLGQGPEFLTYFQNEAQLEKSRLLSDRFSAERPKGSFSTLEIQRTEQGDSAMYLCASSLFGLAGPTYEQYFGPGTRLTVT.

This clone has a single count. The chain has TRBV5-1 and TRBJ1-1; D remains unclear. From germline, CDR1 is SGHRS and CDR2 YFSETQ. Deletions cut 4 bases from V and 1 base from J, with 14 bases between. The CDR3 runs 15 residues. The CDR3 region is CASSGLSFGNTEAFF. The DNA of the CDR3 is TGCGCCAGCAGCGGATTAAGCTTCGGGAACACTGAAGCTTTCTTT.

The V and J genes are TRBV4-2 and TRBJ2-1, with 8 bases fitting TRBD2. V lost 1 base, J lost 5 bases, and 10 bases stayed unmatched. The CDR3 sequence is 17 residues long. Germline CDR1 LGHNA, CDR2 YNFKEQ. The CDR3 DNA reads TGTGCCAGCAGCCAAGTCCGGGAGGGTAGCGGCCACAATGAGCAGTTCTTC. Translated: CASSQVREGSGHNEQFF.

The DNA for the CDR3 is TGTGCCAGTAGTATCCGGGGGGGCTACGAGCAGTACTTC. As protein: CASSIRGGYEQYF. The chain employs TRBV19 and TRBJ2-7; 8 bases align to TRBD2. J lost 3 bases, V lost 3 bases, and 1 base had no gene match. CDR1 and CDR2 from the germline V gene are LNHDA and SQIVND (reference sequence). This CDR3 has 13 amino acids.

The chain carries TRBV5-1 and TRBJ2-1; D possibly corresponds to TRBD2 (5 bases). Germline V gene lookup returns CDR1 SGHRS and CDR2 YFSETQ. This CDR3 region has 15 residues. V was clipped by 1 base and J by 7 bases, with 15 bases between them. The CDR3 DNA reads TGCGCCAGCAGCTTGACTACCGGGATGGAAAATGAGCAGTTCTTC. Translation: CASSLTTGMENEQFF.

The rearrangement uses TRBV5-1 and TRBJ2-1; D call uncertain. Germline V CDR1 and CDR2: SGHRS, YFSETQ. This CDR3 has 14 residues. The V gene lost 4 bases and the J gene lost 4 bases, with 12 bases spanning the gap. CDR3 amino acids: CASSLQSLYNEQFF. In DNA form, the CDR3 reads TGCGCCAGCAGCCTCCAGAGCCTTTACAATGAGCAGTTCTTC.

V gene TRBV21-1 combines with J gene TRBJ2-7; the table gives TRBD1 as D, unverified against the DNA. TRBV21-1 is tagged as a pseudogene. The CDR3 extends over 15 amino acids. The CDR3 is CASSPGTGGYYEQYF. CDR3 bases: TGTGCCAGCAGCCCGGGGACAGGGGGCTACTACGAGCAGTACTTC.

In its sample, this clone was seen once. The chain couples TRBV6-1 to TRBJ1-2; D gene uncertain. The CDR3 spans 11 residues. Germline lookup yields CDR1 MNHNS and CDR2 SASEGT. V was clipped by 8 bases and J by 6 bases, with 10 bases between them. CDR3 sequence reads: CASVGGNGYTF. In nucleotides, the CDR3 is TGTGCCAGCGTAGGAGGGAATGGCTACACCTTC.

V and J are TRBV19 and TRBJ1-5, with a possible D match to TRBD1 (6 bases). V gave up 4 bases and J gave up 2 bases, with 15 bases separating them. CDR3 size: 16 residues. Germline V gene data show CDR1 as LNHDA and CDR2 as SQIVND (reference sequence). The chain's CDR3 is CASSTLSRGRNQPQHF. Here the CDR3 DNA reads TGTGCCAGTAGTACCTTATCCCGGGGGCGCAATCAGCCCCAGCATTTT.

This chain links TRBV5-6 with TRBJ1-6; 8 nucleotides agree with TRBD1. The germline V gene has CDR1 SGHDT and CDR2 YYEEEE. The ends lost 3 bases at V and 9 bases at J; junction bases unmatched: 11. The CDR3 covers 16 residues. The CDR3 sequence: CASSSFQGAISSPLHF. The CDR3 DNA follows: TGTGCCAGCAGCTCCTTCCAGGGGGCGATTTCTTCACCCCTCCACTTT.

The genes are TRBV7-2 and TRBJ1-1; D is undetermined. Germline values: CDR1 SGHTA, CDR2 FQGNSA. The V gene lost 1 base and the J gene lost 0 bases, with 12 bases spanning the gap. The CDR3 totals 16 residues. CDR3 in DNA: TGTGCCAGCAGCTTAGTCGGGAGGCGGGTGAACACTGAAGCTTTCTTT. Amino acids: CASSLVGRRVNTEAFF. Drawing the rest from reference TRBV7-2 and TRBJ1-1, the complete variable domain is GAGVSQSPSNKVTEKGKDVELRCDPISGHTALYWYRQSLGQGLEFLIYFQGNSAPDKSGLPSDRFSAERTGGSVSTLTIQRTQQEDSAVYLCASSLVGRRVNTEAFFGQGTRLTVV.

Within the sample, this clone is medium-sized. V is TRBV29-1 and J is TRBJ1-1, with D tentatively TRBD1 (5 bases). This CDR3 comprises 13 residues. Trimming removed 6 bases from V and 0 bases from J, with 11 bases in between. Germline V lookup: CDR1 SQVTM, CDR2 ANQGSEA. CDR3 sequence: CSVLTVMNTEAFF. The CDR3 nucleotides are TGCAGCGTCTTGACAGTGATGAACACTGAAGCTTTCTTT.

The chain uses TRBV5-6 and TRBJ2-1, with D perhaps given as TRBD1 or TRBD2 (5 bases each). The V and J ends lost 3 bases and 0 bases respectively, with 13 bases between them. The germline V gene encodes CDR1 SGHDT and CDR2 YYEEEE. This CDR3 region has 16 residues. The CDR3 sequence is CASSYRRGSSYNEQFF. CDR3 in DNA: TGTGCCAGCAGCTACCGCCGGGGCAGCTCCTACAATGAGCAGTTCTTC.

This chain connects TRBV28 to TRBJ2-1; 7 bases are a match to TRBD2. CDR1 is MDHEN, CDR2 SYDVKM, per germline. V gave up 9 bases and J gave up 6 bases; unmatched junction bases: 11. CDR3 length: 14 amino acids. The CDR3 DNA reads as TGTGCCAGTTCCCCCGGGACTACGCGCAATGAGCAGTTCTTC. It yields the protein CASSPGTTRNEQFF.

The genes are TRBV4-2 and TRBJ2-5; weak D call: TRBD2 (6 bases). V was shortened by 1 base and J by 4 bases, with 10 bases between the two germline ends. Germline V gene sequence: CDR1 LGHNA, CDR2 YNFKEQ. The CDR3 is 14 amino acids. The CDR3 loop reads CASSQVLGGETQYF. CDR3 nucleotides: TGTGCCAGCAGCCAAGTTCTCGGGGGAGAGACCCAGTACTTC.

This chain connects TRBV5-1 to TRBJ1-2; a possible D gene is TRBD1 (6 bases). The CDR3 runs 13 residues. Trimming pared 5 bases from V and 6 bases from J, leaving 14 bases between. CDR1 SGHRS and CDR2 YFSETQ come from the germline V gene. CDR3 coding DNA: TGCGCCAGCAGTCCGGGGACAACTAATGGCTACACCTTC. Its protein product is CASSPGTTNGYTF.

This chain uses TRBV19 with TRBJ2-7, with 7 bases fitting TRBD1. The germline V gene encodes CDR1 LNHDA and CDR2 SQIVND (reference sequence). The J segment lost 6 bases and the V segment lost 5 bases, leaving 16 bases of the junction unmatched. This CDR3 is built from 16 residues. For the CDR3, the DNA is TGTGCCAGTAGTCCACTTCACAGGGGCGATCGAGGCGAGCAGTACTTC. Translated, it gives CASSPLHRGDRGEQYF.

The CDR3 DNA reads TGTGCCAGCAGGGGGCGGACTGAAGCTTTCTTT. This sequence encodes CASRGRTEAFF. V gene TRBV2 combines with J gene TRBJ1-1, with D tentatively TRBD1 (5 bases). The CDR3 totals 11 residues. With 6 bases removed from V and 5 bases from J, the gap between germline ends came to 7 bases. CDR1 is SNHLY, CDR2 FYNNEI, per germline.

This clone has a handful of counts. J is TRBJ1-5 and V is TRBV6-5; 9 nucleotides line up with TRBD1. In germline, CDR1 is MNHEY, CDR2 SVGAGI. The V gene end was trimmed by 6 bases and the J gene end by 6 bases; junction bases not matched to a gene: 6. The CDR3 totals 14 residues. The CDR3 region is CASRRGTGTQPQHF. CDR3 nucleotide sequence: TGTGCCAGCAGACGCGGGACAGGGACTCAGCCCCAGCATTTT.

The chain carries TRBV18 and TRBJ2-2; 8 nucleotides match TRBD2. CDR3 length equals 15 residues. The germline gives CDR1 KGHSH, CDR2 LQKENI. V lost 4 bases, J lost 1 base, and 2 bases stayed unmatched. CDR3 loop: CASSLSGVNTGELFF. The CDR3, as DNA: TGTGCCAGCTCACTTAGCGGGGTGAACACCGGGGAGCTGTTTTTT.

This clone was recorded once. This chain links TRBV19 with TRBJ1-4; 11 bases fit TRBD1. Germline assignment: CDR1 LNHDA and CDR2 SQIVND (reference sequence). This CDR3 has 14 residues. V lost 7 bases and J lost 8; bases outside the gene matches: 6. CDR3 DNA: TGTGCCAGTATGGGGACAGGGGGTGAGGAAAAACTGTTTTTT. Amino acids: CASMGTGGEEKLFF.

CDR3 sequence: CASSQDLNYGYTF. The CDR3 nucleotides read TGCGCCAGCAGCCAAGATCTTAACTATGGCTACACCTTC. The J gene is TRBJ1-2, the V gene TRBV5-1; no clear D. V was trimmed by 4 bases and J by 1 base, leaving 8 bases between them. The CDR3 is made up of 13 amino acids. The germline gives CDR1 SGHRS, CDR2 YFSETQ.

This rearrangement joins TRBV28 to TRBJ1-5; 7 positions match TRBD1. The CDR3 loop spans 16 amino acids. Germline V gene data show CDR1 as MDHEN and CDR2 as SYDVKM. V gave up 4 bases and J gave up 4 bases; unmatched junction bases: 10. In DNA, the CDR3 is TGTGCCAGCAGTTCCGGACAGGTCTTTGGAAATCAGCCCCAGCATTTT. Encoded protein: CASSSGQVFGNQPQHF.

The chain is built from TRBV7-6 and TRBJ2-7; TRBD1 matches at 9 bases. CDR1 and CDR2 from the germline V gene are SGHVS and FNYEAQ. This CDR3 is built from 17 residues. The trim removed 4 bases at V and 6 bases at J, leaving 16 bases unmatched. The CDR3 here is CASSSGIPGQGDSEQYF. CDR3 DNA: TGTGCCAGCAGCTCTGGAATCCCGGGACAGGGAGACTCCGAGCAGTACTTC.

CDR3 sequence reads: CASRAPGRSNQPQHF. CDR3 DNA: TGTGCCAGCAGAGCGCCGGGACGGAGCAATCAGCCCCAGCATTTT. J is TRBJ1-5 and V is TRBV6-1, with D possibly TRBD1 on 5 matching bases. The CDR3 is 15 amino acids. Trimming removed 6 bases from V and 1 base from J, with 13 bases in between. Germline CDR1 is MNHNS and CDR2 is SASEGT.

CDR3 loop: CASSPGGRSGEQYF. DNA for the CDR3: TGCGCCAGCAGCCCCGGGGGACGATCAGGCGAGCAGTACTTC. The chain couples TRBV5-1 to TRBJ2-7; maybe TRBD2 (6 bases). The V end lost 4 bases, the J end lost 6 bases, and 17 bases lay between the germline ends. The CDR3 covers 14 residues. Germline V gives CDR1 SGHRS, CDR2 YFSETQ. Using reference TRBV5-1 and TRBJ2-7 for the parts outside the CDR3, the full variable domain is KAGVTQTPRYLIKTRGQQVTLSCSPISGHRSVSWYQQTPGQGLQFLFEYFSETQRNKGNFPGRFSGRQFSNSRSEMNVSTLELGDSALYLCASSPGGRSGEQYFGPGTRLTVT.